The sequence of this T cell receptor beta chain was determined in a study of T cell changes during pregnancy in multiple sclerosis. The CDR3 is 17 amino acids. Germline lookup yields CDR1 ENHRY and CDR2 SYGVKD. J was trimmed by 6 bases and V by 3 bases; bases with no gene match: 7. TCRdb's copy holds only in-frame clones and misses some; the assay was immunoSEQ multiplex PCR. Seen here are 50,000 to 60,000 clones, 89% observed once, and the top ten hold under 2%. This TCR came from a female donor with multiple sclerosis, enrolled in a pregnancy study. Sample: peripheral blood, taken after pregnancy. The chain employs TRBV10-3 and TRBJ2-5, with 16 bases aligning to TRBD2. CDR3 residues: CAISELGTSGGAKTQYF. The CDR3 nucleotides are TGTGCCATCAGTGAATTAGGGACTAGCGGGGGGGCGAAGACCCAGTACTTC.